This T cell receptor (beta chain) emerged from a study of T cell repertoires in cytomegalovirus infection. In the study overall: HLA-B-restricted CMV epitopes that are well studied, plus recently identified HLA-C-restricted ones, were used by the study.

MiXCR, run by TCRdb on the reads, gives a single entry per CDR3 protein. Altogether some 800,000 distinct CDR3 sequences are present, approximately 32% being singletons, with the ten largest covering 13%. Germline V gene lookup returns CDR1 MGHRA and CDR2 YSYEKL. The CDR3 loop spans 17 amino acids. V was shortened by 5 bases and J by 1 base, with 20 bases between the two germline ends. On this clonotype itself: Its antigen remains unidentified.

The sequenced sample was cultured CD8+ T cells from PBMCs, obtained from culture after CMV antigen stimulation. The chain recombines TRBV4-1 with TRBJ2-5; weak D call: TRBD1 (6 bases). This clonotype originated in a human donor in good health (CMV status not recorded). Some clones in this sample may be carry-over from other donors' samples. As DNA, the CDR3 is TGCGCCAGCAGCTCTCAGGGGACCAGCGTTTTCCAAGAGACCCAGTACTTC. Translation gives CASSSQGTSVFQETQYF.